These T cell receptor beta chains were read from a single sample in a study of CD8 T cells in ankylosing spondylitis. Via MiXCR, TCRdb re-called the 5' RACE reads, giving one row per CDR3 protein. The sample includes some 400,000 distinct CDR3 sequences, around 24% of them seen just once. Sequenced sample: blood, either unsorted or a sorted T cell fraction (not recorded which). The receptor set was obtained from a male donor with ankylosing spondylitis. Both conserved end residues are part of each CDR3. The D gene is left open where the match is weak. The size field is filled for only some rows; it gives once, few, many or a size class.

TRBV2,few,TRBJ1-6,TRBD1,CASSEATGAIRRSPLHF,TGTGCCAGCAGTGAAGCTACAGGGGCGATTCGGCGTTCACCCCTCCACTTT
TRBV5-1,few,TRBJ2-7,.,CASSMGVTSYEQYF,TGCGCCAGCAGCATGGGAGTTACCTCCTACGAGCAGTACTTC
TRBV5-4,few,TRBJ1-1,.,CASSLSPGQGRTEAFF,TGTGCCAGCAGCTTAAGCCCCGGGCAGGGTCGGACTGAAGCTTTCTTT
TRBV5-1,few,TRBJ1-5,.,CASSLETEQPQHF,TGCGCCAGCAGCTTGGAAACCGAACAGCCCCAGCATTTT
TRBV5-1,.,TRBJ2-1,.,CASRAGQGSYNEQFF,TGCGCCAGCAGGGCCGGGCAGGGATCCTACAATGAGCAGTTCTTC
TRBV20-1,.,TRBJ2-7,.,CSAQVPSGSYEQYF,TGCAGTGCTCAGGTCCCCTCGGGCTCCTACGAGCAGTACTTC
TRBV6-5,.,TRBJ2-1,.,CASSYSIAENNEQFF,TGTGCCAGCAGTTACTCGATCGCAGAAAACAATGAGCAGTTCTTC
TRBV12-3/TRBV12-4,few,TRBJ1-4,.,CASSPRRVANEKLFF,TGTGCCAGCAGTCCCCGACGAGTAGCTAATGAAAAACTGTTTTTT
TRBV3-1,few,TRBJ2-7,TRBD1,CASSQAGTGSREQYF,TGTGCCAGCAGCCAAGCCGGGACAGGGTCTCGAGAGCAGTACTTC
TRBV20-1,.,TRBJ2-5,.,CSASGGGGQETQYF,TGCAGTGCTAGCGGGGGAGGGGGACAAGAGACCCAGTACTTC
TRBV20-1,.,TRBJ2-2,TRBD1,CSAPGQGDTGELFF,TGCAGTGCGCCAGGACAGGGTGACACCGGGGAGCTGTTTTTT
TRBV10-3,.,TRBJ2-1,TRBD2,CAISVRERINEQFF,TGTGCCATCAGTGTGCGGGAGAGGATAAATGAGCAGTTCTTC
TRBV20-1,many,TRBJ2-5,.,CSATGQETQYF,TGCAGTGCTACAGGCCAAGAGACCCAGTACTTC
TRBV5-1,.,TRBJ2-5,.,CASSLAVAGETQYF,TGCGCCAGCAGCTTGGCGGTGGCTGGAGAGACCCAGTACTTC
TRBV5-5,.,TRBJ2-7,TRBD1,CASSLAARGSFYEQYF,TGTGCCAGCAGCTTGGCCGCCAGGGGGTCCTTTTACGAGCAGTACTTC
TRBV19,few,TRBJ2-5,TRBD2,CASSTPGLASQETQYF,TGTGCCAGTAGTACACCGGGACTAGCGAGTCAAGAGACCCAGTACTTC
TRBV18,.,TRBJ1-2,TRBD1,CASSPRGTGDGYTF,TGTGCCAGCTCACCCCGCGGGACAGGGGATGGCTACACCTTC
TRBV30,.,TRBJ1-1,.,CAWSVGLNTEAFF,TGTGCCTGGAGTGTAGGTCTGAACACTGAAGCTTTCTTT
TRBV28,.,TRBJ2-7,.,CASSLPFREQYF,TGTGCCAGCAGTTTACCCTTCCGCGAGCAGTACTTC
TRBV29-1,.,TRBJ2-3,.,CSVDGASTDTQYF,TGCAGCGTTGACGGGGCTAGCACAGATACGCAGTATTTT
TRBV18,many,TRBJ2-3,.,CASSPPGSFGQITFTDTQYF,TGTGCCAGCTCACCACCCGGTAGTTTTGGGCAGATCACTTTCACAGATACGCAGTATTTT
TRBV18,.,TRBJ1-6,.,CASSRDADNSPLHF,TGTGCCAGCTCACGGGACGCTGATAATTCACCCCTCCACTTT
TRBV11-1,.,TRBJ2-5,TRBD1,CASSSDRRDRGETQYF,TGTGCCAGCAGCTCAGACCGCCGGGACAGGGGAGAGACCCAGTACTTC
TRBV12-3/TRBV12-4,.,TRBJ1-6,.,CASSIQARNSPLHF,TGTGCCAGCAGCATTCAGGCTCGGAATTCACCCCTCCACTTT
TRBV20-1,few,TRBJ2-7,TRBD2,CSARGGGLGYEQYF,TGCAGTGCTAGAGGTGGAGGACTAGGCTACGAGCAGTACTTC
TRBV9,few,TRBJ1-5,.,CASSVGAGNQPQHF,TGTGCCAGCAGCGTAGGGGCAGGGAATCAGCCCCAGCATTTT
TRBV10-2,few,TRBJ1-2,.,CASSDGLNYGYTF,TGCGCCAGCAGTGATGGACTAAACTATGGCTACACCTTC
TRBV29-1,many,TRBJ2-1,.,CSVGASDYNEQFF,TGCAGCGTTGGAGCTAGCGACTACAATGAGCAGTTCTTC
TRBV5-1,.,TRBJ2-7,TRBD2,CASSWGRTSGTYEQYF,TGCGCCAGCAGCTGGGGGAGGACTAGCGGAACCTACGAGCAGTACTTC
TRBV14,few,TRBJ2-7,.,CASSRRRLRFSPDVYEQYF,TGTGCCAGCAGCCGTCGCCGCTTAAGGTTTTCCCCGGACGTATACGAGCAGTACTTC
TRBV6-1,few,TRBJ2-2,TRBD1,CASSPLAGTGRNTGELFF,TGTGCCAGCAGCCCTCTCGCCGGGACAGGACGCAACACCGGGGAGCTGTTTTTT
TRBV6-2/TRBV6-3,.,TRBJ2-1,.,CASSSQRVAVNSYNEQFF,TGTGCCAGCAGTTCCCAGCGGGTGGCGGTCAATTCCTACAATGAGCAGTTCTTC
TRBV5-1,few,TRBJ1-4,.,CASRSTGGTNEKLFF,TGCGCCAGCAGGTCTACGGGGGGGACTAATGAAAAACTGTTTTTT
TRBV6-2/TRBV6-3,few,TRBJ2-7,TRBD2,CASRLAGAYEQYF,TGTGCCAGCAGATTAGCGGGAGCTTACGAGCAGTACTTC
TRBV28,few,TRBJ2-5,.,CASSPTGWGQETQYF,TGTGCCAGCAGTCCCACAGGGTGGGGGCAAGAGACCCAGTACTTC
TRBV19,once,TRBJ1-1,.,CASSLQTHTEAFF,TGTGCCAGTAGTCTACAGACCCACACTGAAGCTTTCTTT
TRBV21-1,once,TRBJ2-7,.,CASSKDGRGDSYEQYF,TGTGCCAGCAGCAAAGACGGCAGGGGGGACTCCTACGAGCAGTACTTC
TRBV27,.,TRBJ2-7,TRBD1,CASSNHNRGHNEQYF,TGTGCCAGCAGTAACCATAACAGGGGGCACAACGAGCAGTACTTC
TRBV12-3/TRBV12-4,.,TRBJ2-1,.,CASSLGAINEQFF,TGTGCCAGCAGTTTAGGGGCCATCAATGAGCAGTTCTTC
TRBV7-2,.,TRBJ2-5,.,CASSLVWAGGETQYF,TGTGCCAGCAGCTTAGTCTGGGCGGGTGGGGAGACCCAGTACTTC
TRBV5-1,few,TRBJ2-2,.,CASSSGRGNGELFF,TGCGCCAGCAGCTCCGGAAGGGGAAACGGGGAGCTGTTTTTT